These 28 T cell receptor beta chains were all obtained from the same sample, sequenced in a study of T cell clones after liver transplantation (dated by TCRdb to the late 2010s). Read against the paper, the sample's time point label means: pre-transplant. Library prep was done by the immunoSEQ multiplex PCR assay. TCRdb took this table from immuneACCESS and kept in-frame rearrangements with V and J called. Such tables lack part of the clones; where checked against another copy, unresolved V genes explain under half of the gap, and the rest is unexplained. The sample table contains approximately 100,000 clones; only one count was recorded for 82% of them. Of the sample, over 0.75% falls within the top ten clones. Source: CD4+ T cells from blood, taken before liver transplant. These receptors all come from a human donor who received a liver transplant.

The chain carries TRBV5-1 and TRBJ2-1; 7 bases match TRBD1. Germline lookup yields CDR1 SGHRS and CDR2 YFSETQ. After removal of 4 bases from V and 5 bases from J, the junction contained 9 bases not matched to a gene. The CDR3 length is 15 residues. CDR3 loop: CASSLTGKANNEQFF. For the CDR3, the DNA is TGCGCCAGCAGCCTGACAGGGAAAGCCAACAATGAGCAGTTCTTC.

This clone was found once. This sequence joins TRBV5-8 and TRBJ2-2; 7 bases align to TRBD1. Looked up from germline, CDR1 is SGHTS and CDR2 is YDEGEE. Trimming took 4 bases from V and 1 from J; bases not matched to a gene: 4. The length of the CDR3 is 15 residues. CDR3 in amino acids: CASSGGQLNTGELFF. CDR3 DNA: TGTGCCAGCAGCGGGGGACAGCTGAACACCGGGGAGCTGTTTTTT.

The rearrangement links TRBV18 to TRBJ1-4; TRBD1 agrees at 8 bases. The CDR3 contains 15 residues. V lost 5 bases and J lost 0; bases outside the gene matches: 2. Looked up from germline, CDR1 is KGHSH and CDR2 is LQKENI. The DNA of the CDR3 is TGTGCCAGCTCATACAGGGGGTCAACTAATGAAAAACTGTTTTTT. Its protein is CASSYRGSTNEKLFF.

This clone was picked up a small number of times. The rearrangement uses TRBV28 and TRBJ2-7; TRBD1 agrees at 7 bases. With V trimmed by 2 bases and J by 4 bases, 8 bases remained unmatched. The CDR3 extends over 15 amino acids. Germline assignment: CDR1 MDHEN and CDR2 SYDVKM. The chain's CDR3 is CASSLVPGGPYEQYF. In DNA form, the CDR3 reads TGTGCCAGCAGTTTAGTCCCAGGGGGTCCTTACGAGCAGTACTTC.

This chain links TRBV27 with TRBJ1-2; perhaps TRBD1 as D (5 bases). In germline, CDR1 is MNHEY, CDR2 SMNVEV (reference sequence). V was trimmed by 6 bases and J by 3 bases, leaving 17 bases between them. The CDR3 consists of 15 residues. The CDR3 protein is CASSNWAGGDYGYTF. In DNA form, the CDR3 reads TGTGCCAGCAGCAATTGGGCCGGGGGGGACTATGGCTACACCTTC.

V and J are TRBV5-6 and TRBJ2-2; 7 bases are a match to TRBD1. The CDR3 extends over 15 amino acids. V gave up 0 bases and J gave up 6 bases; unmatched junction bases: 5. The germline CDR1 and CDR2 sequences are SGHDT and YYEEEE. The CDR3 coding sequence is TGTGCCAGCAGCTTGGCCGACAGGGTCGCCGGGGAGCTGTTTTTT. This gives the protein CASSLADRVAGELFF.

This clone was detected once. The chain carries TRBV19 and TRBJ2-5; D may be TRBD1 (6 bases). The length of the CDR3 is 13 residues. V was pared by 6 bases and J by 5 bases, with 13 bases between. CDR1 is LNHDA and CDR2 is SQIVND in the germline V gene (reference sequence). The CDR3 loop reads CASRLRGNETQYF. The CDR3 region has the DNA TGTGCCAGTAGGCTAAGGGGGAACGAGACCCAGTACTTC.

The J gene is TRBJ1-1, the V gene TRBV19, with D unclear. The V and J ends lost 3 bases and 0 bases respectively, with 8 bases between them. Germline values: CDR1 LNHDA, CDR2 SQIVND (reference sequence). The CDR3 is 14 amino acids. CDR3 nucleotides: TGTGCCAGTAGTATTCGGGCCATGAACACTGAAGCTTTCTTT. As protein: CASSIRAMNTEAFF.

The J gene is TRBJ1-2, the V gene TRBV30, with D perhaps matching TRBD1 (5 bases). The CDR3 consists of 13 residues. In germline, CDR1 is GTSNPN, CDR2 SVGIG (reference sequence). V was cut by 4 bases and J by 6 bases, with 15 bases left in between. The chain's CDR3 is CAWTRRGSDGYTF. CDR3 nucleotides: TGTGCCTGGACCCGGCGGGGGTCCGATGGCTACACCTTC.

V usage is TRBV27 and J usage is TRBJ1-2; D remains ambiguous. Trimming took off 3 bases at V and 8 bases at J, with 16 bases between the two ends. CDR3 length: 14 amino acids. From germline, CDR1 is MNHEY and CDR2 SMNVEV (reference sequence). The CDR3, as DNA: TGTGCCAGCAGTTTTTCACAGACCCTCGACGGCTACACCTTC. It yields the protein CASSFSQTLDGYTF.

The gene calls are TRBV28 and TRBJ2-3, with D tentatively TRBD2 (5 bases). CDR3 length: 14 residues. Trimming left V 6 bases short and J 2 bases short, with 12 bases between. CDR1 MDHEN and CDR2 SYDVKM come from the germline V gene. The CDR3 nucleotides read TGTGCCAGCAGCGAGCAGCGGTCCACAGATACGCAGTATTTT. This codes for CASSEQRSTDTQYF.

This clone was seen more than once but under ten times. This rearrangement joins TRBV4-2 to TRBJ1-1, with unresolved D. Trimming removed 0 bases from V and 1 base from J, with 9 bases in between. The CDR3 is 15 residues long. Looked up from germline, CDR1 is LGHNA and CDR2 is YNFKEQ. The CDR3 DNA reads as TGTGCCAGCAGCCAAGATCGGGTGCAGAACACTGAAGCTTTCTTT. It codes for CASSQDRVQNTEAFF.

There are a few counts of this clone. This rearrangement joins TRBV6-5 to TRBJ2-7; TRBD1 agrees at 11 bases. The junction had 6 bases not matched to a gene; V was cut back by 2 bases and J by 3 bases. The CDR3 loop spans 16 amino acids. Germline lookup yields CDR1 MNHEY and CDR2 SVGAGI. Here the CDR3 DNA reads TGTGCCAGCAGTTACGCCCTAGGGACAGGGGGCTACGAGCAGTACTTC. Amino acids: CASSYALGTGGYEQYF.

With respect to this clone: Other nucleotide sequences in the sample specify the same CDR3. The gene calls are TRBV9 and TRBJ2-7, with TRBD1 matching over 8 bases. Germline assignment: CDR1 SGDLS and CDR2 YYNGEE. The CDR3 is made up of 14 amino acids. Trimming removed 4 bases from V and 6 bases from J; junction bases left unmatched: 9. Written as DNA, the CDR3 is TGTGCCAGCAGCCCCCGACAGGGGAGCGGCGAGCAGTACTTC. Its protein is CASSPRQGSGEQYF.

The J gene is TRBJ2-1, the V gene TRBV2, with D possibly TRBD2 on 6 matching bases. Germline-derived CDR1 and CDR2 are SNHLY and FYNNEI. V was pared by 2 bases and J by 10 bases, with 18 bases between. The CDR3 covers 15 residues. CDR3 in DNA: TGTGCCAGCAGTGAAACGGGACTCCCTTCGGACGAGCAGTTCTTC. Its translation is CASSETGLPSDEQFF.

J is TRBJ1-5 and V is TRBV18; perhaps TRBD1 as D (6 bases). CDR1 is KGHSH and CDR2 is LQKENI in the germline V gene. The CDR3 loop spans 15 amino acids. Trimming stripped 3 bases from V and 3 bases from J, with 12 bases between. CDR3 DNA: TGTGCCAGCTCACCCGGAGGGGGGACCAATCAGCCCCAGCATTTT. Translating gives CASSPGGGTNQPQHF.

J is TRBJ1-1 and V is TRBV6-6, with D possibly being TRBD1 (5 bases). Trimming took off 4 bases at V and 4 bases at J, with 10 bases between the two ends. This CDR3 has 13 amino acids. Looked up from germline, CDR1 is MNHNY and CDR2 is SVGAGI (reference sequence). CDR3 nucleotides: TGTGCCAGCAGTTTCCAGGGTGGCACTGAAGCTTTCTTT. Translated: CASSFQGGTEAFF.

The J gene is TRBJ2-1, the V gene TRBV7-8, with D possibly TRBD2 on 6 matching bases. The CDR3 totals 13 residues. The germline V gene encodes CDR1 SGHVS and CDR2 FQNEAQ. The germline V and J ends were trimmed by 5 bases and 7 bases, with 12 bases remaining between them. The CDR3 DNA reads TGTGCCAGCAGCCCCGGGAGCTGGAATGAGCAGTTCTTC. Encoded protein: CASSPGSWNEQFF.

The J gene is TRBJ2-7, the V gene TRBV28; 8 nucleotides align to TRBD2. V shed 5 bases, J shed 8 bases, and the junction held 14 bases outside the gene matches. Per germline, CDR1 MDHEN and CDR2 SYDVKM. CDR3 length equals 15 residues. The CDR3 here is CASSTPGRAVAKQYF. The DNA of the CDR3 is TGTGCCAGCAGTACCCCCGGGAGGGCAGTGGCTAAGCAGTACTTC.

This chain connects TRBV6-4 to TRBJ2-3; weak D call: TRBD2 (5 bases). This CDR3 is built from 14 residues. From germline, CDR1 is MRHNA and CDR2 SNTAGT. The V gene lost 6 bases and the J gene lost 2 bases, with 12 bases spanning the gap. CDR3 in DNA: TGTGCCAGCAGGAGGCGCGGGCCCACAGATACGCAGTATTTT. Protein: CASRRRGPTDTQYF.

The V call is TRBV21-1, the J call TRBJ2-5; TRBD1 is taken as the D call from the table, unchecked against the DNA. TRBV21-1 is flagged as a pseudogene. The CDR3 has 15 amino acids. This chain's CDR3 is CASSKVGQGRETQYF. Here the CDR3 DNA reads TGTGCCAGCAGCAAAGTCGGCCAGGGTCGGGAGACCCAGTACTTC.

The V and J genes are TRBV7-2 and TRBJ1-2; 8 bases match TRBD1. Germline lookup yields CDR1 SGHTA and CDR2 FQGNSA. J gave up 5 bases and V 0 bases, and 8 bases lay outside the gene matches. This CDR3 is 16 amino acids long. In DNA, the CDR3 is TGTGCCAGCAGCTTAGCGGTTAAGACAGGGGATTATGGCTACACCTTC. This encodes CASSLAVKTGDYGYTF. Combining the CDR3 with reference TRBV7-2 and TRBJ1-2 gives the whole variable domain GAGVSQSPSNKVTEKGKDVELRCDPISGHTALYWYRQSLGQGLEFLIYFQGNSAPDKSGLPSDRFSAERTGGSVSTLTIQRTQQEDSAVYLCASSLAVKTGDYGYTFGSGTRLTVV.

The chain recombines TRBV5-4 with TRBJ2-1, with TRBD1 matching over 10 bases. Looked up from germline, CDR1 is SGHNT and CDR2 is YYREEE (reference sequence). The CDR3 length is 16 residues. V shed 3 bases and J 6 bases; nucleotides not matched to a gene: 9. This chain's CDR3 is CASSWGRDRGVNEQFF. The CDR3 nucleotides are TGTGCCAGCAGCTGGGGACGGGACAGGGGTGTCAATGAGCAGTTCTTC.

This clone was detected only a few times. The chain couples TRBV11-1 to TRBJ1-1; D gene unclear. V was trimmed by 2 bases and J by 2 bases, leaving 6 bases between them. Germline V CDR1 and CDR2: SGHAT, FQDESV (reference sequence). The CDR3 consists of 13 residues. CDR3: CASSLTPNTEAFF. Written as DNA, the CDR3 is TGTGCCAGCAGCTTAACCCCAAACACTGAAGCTTTCTTT.

The rearrangement links TRBV19 to TRBJ1-5; D is unresolved. The V end was cut by 5 bases, the J end by 0 bases, with 11 bases between. The CDR3 totals 15 residues. Germline assignment: CDR1 LNHDA and CDR2 SQIVND (reference sequence). DNA for the CDR3: TGTGCCAGTAGTGCCCCAACCCGTAGCAATCAGCCCCAGCATTTT. Protein sequence: CASSAPTRSNQPQHF.

The chain uses TRBV18 and TRBJ2-7; 10 bases match TRBD1. The germline V gene encodes CDR1 KGHSH and CDR2 LQKENI. V was pared by 5 bases and J by 4 bases, with 5 bases of the junction left unmatched. CDR3 length equals 14 residues. In DNA, the CDR3 is TGTGCCAGCTCAACCGACAGGGGGCAGTACGAGCAGTACTTC. Protein sequence: CASSTDRGQYEQYF.

This chain connects TRBV5-6 to TRBJ1-2; perhaps TRBD1 as D (5 bases). The V end was cut by 0 bases, the J end by 2 bases, with 11 bases between. The germline gives CDR1 SGHDT, CDR2 YYEEEE. The CDR3 contains 15 residues. CDR3 protein: CASSLVAGWNYGYTF. The DNA for the CDR3 is TGTGCCAGCAGCTTGGTAGCAGGGTGGAACTATGGCTACACCTTC. Filled out from reference TRBV5-6 and TRBJ1-2, the complete variable domain reads DAGVTQSPTHLIKTRGQQVTLRCSPKSGHDTVSWYQQALGQGPQFIFQYYEEEERQRGNFPDRFSGHQFPNYSSELNVNALLLGDSALYLCASSLVAGWNYGYTFGSGTRLTVV.

This chain uses TRBV30 with TRBJ1-1; D remains unclear. This CDR3 comprises 13 residues. Trimming removed 2 bases at V and 7 bases at J, with 14 bases between. Germline V CDR1 and CDR2: GTSNPN, SVGIG (reference sequence). The CDR3 sequence: CAWSRSGRFEAFF. The CDR3 coding sequence is TGTGCCTGGAGTAGGAGTGGGCGCTTTGAAGCTTTCTTT.